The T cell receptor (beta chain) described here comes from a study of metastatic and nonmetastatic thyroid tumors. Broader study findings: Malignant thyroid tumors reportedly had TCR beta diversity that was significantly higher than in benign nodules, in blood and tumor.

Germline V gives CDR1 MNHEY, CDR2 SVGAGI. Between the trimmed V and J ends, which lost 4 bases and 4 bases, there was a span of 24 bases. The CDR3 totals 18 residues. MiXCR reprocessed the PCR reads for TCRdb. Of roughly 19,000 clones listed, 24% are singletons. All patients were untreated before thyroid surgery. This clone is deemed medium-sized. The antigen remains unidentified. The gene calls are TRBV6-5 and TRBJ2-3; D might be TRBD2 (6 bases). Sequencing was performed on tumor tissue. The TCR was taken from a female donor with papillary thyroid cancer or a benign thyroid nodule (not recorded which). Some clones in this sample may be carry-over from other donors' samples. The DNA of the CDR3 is TGTGCCAGCAGTTCATTGGTGGGGATACTAGCTGGGCCAGATACGCAGTATTTT. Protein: CASSSLVGILAGPDTQYF.